This entry is about one T cell receptor beta chain. The antigen it binds to is not known. No base quality values were provided; no much bigger clone lies one nucleotide off. The data were taken from a study of vaccination and CD4 T cells after COVID-19 (dated by TCRdb to 2021 to 2024). Looking at the study overall: Convalescent patients had a positive SARS-CoV-2 result on nasal swab PCR, and of these patients, several had mild disease and one had severe disease. The convalescent cohort included six males and four females, with two Hispanic individuals, seven Caucasians, two Asians and one multiracial person. Participants received two doses of either the Pfizer-BioNTech BNT162b2 vaccine (n=8) or the Moderna mRNA-1273 vaccine (n=2). Post-COVID blood samples from convalescent patients were collected a median of around 100 days after diagnosis, with a range of roughly 35 to 180 days. Post-vaccine blood samples were taken a median of about 77 days after the second vaccine dose, with a range of 14 to 241 days. For a few convalescent patients, samples were collected at an early post-vaccination timepoint (day 14) as well as at a late post-vaccination timepoint (days 161 to 241). For stimulating the cultures, overlapping spike peptide pools were used, derived from SARS-CoV-2 as well as from the common cold coronaviruses HCoV-NL63, HCoV-OC43 and HCoV-229E. As controls, cultures received a CEFX viral epitope pool (the positive control), an HIV-1 Nef peptide pool (the negative control), or no peptide at all. In 9 to 11 COVID-19 convalescent patients and a few infection-naive healthy vaccine recipients, researchers compared the spike-specific CD4+ TCR repertoire from before mRNA vaccination with the repertoire from after.

The library came from PCR. DNA from cultured CD4+ T cells was subjected to TCR sequencing with the Oncomine TCR Beta short-read assay at the Johns Hopkins FTIC core. Genomic DNA was extracted from the cultured CD4+ T cells with the QIAamp micro DNA kit. Oncomine TCR Beta libraries from cultured CD4+ T cells were pooled with unique dual indexes and sequenced on an Illumina iSeq 100. The authors' analysis ran thus. Non-productive sequences were removed, and CDR3s that did not start with C, did not end with F or W, or were shorter than 7 amino acids were discarded. The MANAFEST web application was used to identify antigen-specific clonotypes by comparing peptide-stimulated wells against reference wells and other culture wells. For a clone to be called positive, the clone needed an FDR below 0.05, an odds ratio above 5, and a productive frequency above 0.1% in at least two of three replicate wells. Cross-reactive clonotypes were defined as significantly expanded in both SARS-CoV-2 spike wells and at least one common cold coronavirus spike condition. Levenshtein distances (stringdist) and unrooted phylogenetic trees (ape) in R version 3.6.1 were used to assess CDR3 homology. Starting from the raw public reads, TCRdb applied fastp trimming at Q25, assembled clones with MiXCR and retained in-frame beta chains. Every CDR3 protein is listed once, alongside the most common genes and DNA of its rows. TCRdb, rather than the study authors, made the V and J calls. This sample is represented by under 20,000 distinct CDR3 sequences; 51% of them were singletons. The biggest ten clones account for approximately 22% of the sample.

The time point label, as the study defines it: late sampling 161 to 241 days after vaccination in three convalescent patients. Per the publication, the treatment or condition label means: roughly 10-day PBMC culture with coronavirus spike peptide pools or control peptides (ViraFEST assay). The ViraFEST assay was used in the study, in which antigen-specific T cells were expanded with peptide pools and expanded clonotypes were subsequently identified by TCR sequencing. The positive SARS-CoV-2 PCR tests of the convalescent patients were dated from March to December 2020, before the Alpha, Beta and Delta variants emerged in the United States. PBMCs were cultured at around 2 million per well in IMDM supplemented with approximately 5% human AB serum and around 10 IU/ml IL-2, with roughly 10 ug/ml peptide pools added. Half of the culture medium was replaced with fresh IL-2-containing medium on days 3 and 7. CD4+ T cells were isolated after around 11 days of culture through negative selection using the EasySep CD4+ T cell isolation kit. Ficoll-Paque Plus gradient centrifugation was used to isolate PBMCs from whole blood, and the isolated PBMCs were then either used fresh or cryopreserved at -140C. Each culture condition was generally run in triplicate wells.

What the study reported, not specific to this receptor: The median count of SARS-CoV-2-reactive clonotypes went up from approximately 20 after infection to 38 after vaccination, although the change was not significant. Among the post-vaccine SARS-CoV-2-reactive clones in convalescent patients, a median around 90% showed up only after vaccination, which suggests vaccine-specific priming. Nearly all vaccine-specific clones in convalescent patients (304 of 307) were mono-reactive for SARS-CoV-2 spike rather than cross-reactive with common cold coronaviruses. Relatively few convalescent patients were included in the study, and early timepoints after natural infection were not analyzed.

The sequence was obtained from a human donor who had recovered from COVID-19. Sequenced here: CD4+ T cells from blood, cultured in vitro, sampled about 7 months after SARS-CoV-2 vaccination.

The bases read TGCAGTGCCAATACGGCTTTTAACACTGAAGCTTTCTTT. Its amino acids are CSANTAFNTEAFF. The V gene is TRBV20-1 and the J gene is TRBJ1-1; the D gene remains uncertain. Trimming removed 6 bases from V and 2 bases from J, leaving 13 bases between the germline ends. From the germline V gene (reference sequence), CDR1 is DFQATT and CDR2 is SNEGSKA. The CDR3 contains 13 residues, cysteine and phenylalanine counted. Only the CDR3 region is kept as DNA, spanning 39 bases read in frame from base 1.